Each of the 24 T cell receptor beta chains below was sequenced from the same sample in a study of blood T cell repertoires in COVID-19. Data came from immunoSEQ multiplex PCR; TCRdb stores just in-frame clones and leaves some out. The sample holds approximately 150,000 clones, 82% seen once. Sequencing input: peripheral blood. All receptors come from a human donor with acute or convalescent COVID-19. The donor label of this sample is uncertain.

In its sample, this clone was seen once. V usage is TRBV23-1 and J usage is TRBJ1-2; no clear D gene. TRBV23-1 is recorded as an ORF, its role being uncertain. The CDR3 contains 14 residues. Trimming stripped 4 bases from V and 6 bases from J, with 15 bases between. The CDR3 spells CASSREKSRDGYTF. The CDR3 DNA sequence: TGCGCCAGCAGTCGCGAAAAGTCGCGAGATGGCTACACCTTC.

V is TRBV6-1 and J is TRBJ2-3; 10 positions agree with TRBD2. Germline CDR1 is MNHNS and CDR2 is SASEGT. The V gene end was trimmed by 3 bases and the J gene end by 2 bases; junction bases not matched to a gene: 14. The CDR3 loop spans 19 amino acids. The CDR3 is CASSDGISGGSLSTDTQYF. DNA for the CDR3: TGTGCCAGCAGTGATGGGATTAGCGGGGGGTCTCTCTCCACAGATACGCAGTATTTT.

The CDR3: CASSEVWRGTRQYF. The CDR3 DNA is TGTGCCAGCAGTGAAGTATGGCGGGGGACGCGGCAGTACTTC. This chain joins TRBV6-1 and TRBJ2-7; 7 positions agree with TRBD2. The CDR3 totals 14 residues. Unmatched junction bases numbered 9, after V lost 1 base and J lost 9 bases. Per germline, CDR1 MNHNS and CDR2 SASEGT.

The chain is built from TRBV19 and TRBJ1-1, with D perhaps matching TRBD1 (5 bases). CDR3 size: 13 residues. Germline CDR1 is LNHDA and CDR2 is SQIVND (reference sequence). With 8 bases removed from V and 4 bases from J, the gap between germline ends came to 14 bases. The CDR3 DNA reads as TGTGCCAGTCTCGGGACTCCACTCACTGAAGCTTTCTTT. It encodes CASLGTPLTEAFF.

V gene TRBV4-3 combines with J gene TRBJ1-1; TRBD1 aligns across 9 bases. The J segment lost 2 bases and the V segment lost 3 bases, leaving 7 bases of the junction unmatched. The CDR3 loop spans 16 amino acids. The germline V gene encodes CDR1 LGHNA and CDR2 YSLEER. The CDR3 DNA follows: TGCGCCAGCAGCCAGGGGCCGGGACAGGGAAACACTGAAGCTTTCTTT. Translated, it gives CASSQGPGQGNTEAFF.

V is TRBV4-1 and J is TRBJ2-3; tentatively, D is TRBD2 (6 bases). Trimming took off 4 bases at V and 2 bases at J, with 13 bases between the two ends. Germline CDR1 and CDR2: MGHRA and YSYEKL. The CDR3 consists of 15 residues. The CDR3 sequence: CASSPLGRDTDTQYF. CDR3 coding DNA: TGCGCCAGCAGCCCCCTGGGGCGGGACACAGATACGCAGTATTTT.

The V call is TRBV6-2 or TRBV6-3, the J call TRBJ1-5; unclear D gene. CDR1 and CDR2 (germline): MNHEY, SVGEGT. Trimming pared 3 bases from V and 11 bases from J, leaving 11 bases between. This CDR3 has 12 amino acids. CDR3 DNA sequence: TGTGCCAGCAGTTATCTGTGGGGAGCCCAGCATTTT. It codes for CASSYLWGAQHF.

CDR3 coding DNA: TGTGCCAGCACCCTGATGCGGGGCCAAGAGACCCAGTACTTC. Translating it yields CASTLMRGQETQYF. This chain links TRBV7-6 with TRBJ2-5; D might be TRBD2 (6 bases). Germline CDR1 reads SGHVS; CDR2 reads FNYEAQ. Trimming removed 7 bases from V and 1 base from J, with 13 bases in between. The CDR3 is 14 residues long.

This chain uses TRBV11-3 with TRBJ2-7; D call uncertain. The CDR3 contains 13 residues. V lost 8 bases and J lost 3, with 14 bases in between. Germline assignment: CDR1 SGHNT and CDR2 YENEEA. The CDR3 DNA sequence: TGTGCCAGCTATTCCGACTTGCGCTACGAGCAGTACTTC. Amino acids: CASYSDLRYEQYF.

The chain has TRBV3-1 (or the pseudogene TRBV3-2) and TRBJ1-3, with 9 bases lining up with TRBD1. V lost 2 bases and J lost 2; bases outside the gene matches: 4. Germline values: CDR1 LGHDT, CDR2 YNNKEL (reference sequence). The CDR3 is 16 amino acids. CDR3 sequence (DNA): TGTGCCAGCAGCCAACCGGGACAGGGTGCTGGAAACACCATATATTTT. It encodes CASSQPGQGAGNTIYF.

The gene calls are TRBV4-1 and TRBJ2-3, with 11 bases matching TRBD2. This CDR3 spans 19 amino acids. Germline CDR1 reads MGHRA; CDR2 reads YSYEKL. V was pared by 1 base and J by 4 bases, with 13 bases of the junction left unmatched. The CDR3: CASSQVPSGGFSFADTQYF. In DNA, the CDR3 is TGCGCCAGCAGCCAAGTCCCTAGCGGGGGGTTTTCTTTCGCAGATACGCAGTATTTT.

The chain has TRBV19 and TRBJ2-6; D may be TRBD1 (5 bases). Germline V gives CDR1 LNHDA, CDR2 SQIVND (reference sequence). Trimming removed 3 bases from V and 0 bases from J, with 9 bases in between. The CDR3 is made up of 16 amino acids. CDR3 residues: CASSMRQGSGANVLTF. CDR3 DNA: TGTGCCAGTAGTATGCGGCAGGGCTCTGGGGCCAACGTCCTGACTTTC.

In its sample, this clone was seen once. This chain joins TRBV6-5 and TRBJ1-2, with TRBD1 identical over 8 bases. The CDR3 spans 13 residues. Germline V gene lookup returns CDR1 MNHEY and CDR2 SVGAGI. With 6 bases clipped from V and 2 bases from J, the junction kept 2 bases outside the gene matches. The CDR3 nucleotides read TGTGCCAGCAGCAGGGGGCTGAACTATGGCTACACCTTC. The encoded protein is CASSRGLNYGYTF.

V usage is TRBV6-2 or TRBV6-3 and J usage is TRBJ1-6; D is undetermined. Trimming pared 0 bases from V and 0 bases from J, leaving 12 bases between. The CDR3 length is 18 residues. CDR1 is MNHEY, CDR2 SVGEGT, per germline. The CDR3 DNA reads TGTGCCAGCAGTTACTCGAGAGGCGAAAGCTCCTATAATTCACCCCTCCACTTT. Its translation is CASSYSRGESSYNSPLHF.

The chain has TRBV11-1 and TRBJ2-4; D gene unclear. Germline-derived CDR1 and CDR2 are SGHAT and FQDESV (reference sequence). V lost 1 base, J lost 7 bases, and 14 bases lay in between. There are 15 residues in the CDR3. The CDR3 DNA follows: TGTGCCAGCAGCTTAGATCGAGGTCCTTTGAACATTCAGTACTTC. Translation: CASSLDRGPLNIQYF.

The chain couples TRBV18 to TRBJ1-4, with D tentatively TRBD1 (5 bases). CDR3 length: 16 residues. The germline gives CDR1 KGHSH, CDR2 LQKENI. Trimming left V 4 bases short and J 3 bases short, with 15 bases between. CDR3 region: CASSLTGRTPNEKLFF. CDR3 in DNA: TGTGCCAGCTCACTTACAGGAAGGACCCCTAATGAAAAACTGTTTTTT.

The chain joins TRBV4-1 to TRBJ1-3; no definite D call. Germline V gives CDR1 MGHRA, CDR2 YSYEKL. The V gene lost 0 bases and the J gene lost 8 bases, with 14 bases spanning the gap. The CDR3 totals 15 residues. The CDR3 is CASSQDGHPQDTIYF. The CDR3, as DNA: TGCGCCAGCAGCCAAGATGGTCACCCTCAGGACACCATATATTTT.

This sequence joins TRBV6-5 and TRBJ2-5, with D maybe TRBD2 (6 bases). Per germline, CDR1 MNHEY and CDR2 SVGAGI. The CDR3 totals 16 residues. V was clipped by 1 base and J by 5 bases, with 17 bases between them. The CDR3 loop reads CASSYLRTTGVETQYF. The DNA for the CDR3 is TGTGCCAGCAGTTACTTACGGACTACCGGAGTTGAGACCCAGTACTTC.

This clone was picked up one time. This chain connects TRBV5-1 to TRBJ1-3; weak D call: TRBD1 (6 bases). Germline lookup yields CDR1 SGHRS and CDR2 YFSETQ. V gave up 5 bases and J gave up 1 base, with 13 bases separating them. The CDR3 is 15 residues long. CDR3 loop: CASSSTGLSGNTIYF. DNA of the CDR3: TGCGCCAGCAGTTCCACAGGGTTATCTGGAAACACCATATATTTT.

This sequence joins TRBV19 and TRBJ1-4; perhaps TRBD1 as D (6 bases). This CDR3 spans 16 amino acids. V lost 2 bases and J lost 0, with 10 bases in between. Germline CDR1 and CDR2: LNHDA and SQIVND (reference sequence). DNA of the CDR3: TGTGCCAGTAGTATAAAAGGGGGAGCAACTAATGAAAAACTGTTTTTT. This gives the protein CASSIKGGATNEKLFF.

The chain is built from TRBV2 and TRBJ1-4, with D maybe TRBD1 (5 bases). The CDR3 covers 14 residues. The V gene lost 7 bases and the J gene lost 0 bases, with 9 bases spanning the gap. Germline CDR1 is SNHLY and CDR2 is FYNNEI. The CDR3 DNA sequence: TGTGCCAGCATCCGACAGACAACTAATGAAAAACTGTTTTTT. Its protein product is CASIRQTTNEKLFF. Using reference TRBV2 and TRBJ1-4 for the parts outside the CDR3, the full variable domain is EPEVTQTPSHQVTQMGQEVILRCVPISNHLYFYWYRQILGQKVEFLVSFYNNEISEKSEIFDDQFSVERPDGSNFTLKIRSTKLEDSAMYFCASIRQTTNEKLFFGSGTQLSVL.

The J gene is TRBJ2-2, the V gene TRBV4-2; TRBD1 matches at 7 bases. This CDR3 is built from 16 residues. Germline CDR1 LGHNA, CDR2 YNFKEQ. With 3 bases clipped from V and 2 bases from J, the junction kept 6 bases outside the gene matches. CDR3 residues: CASSQARQGNTGELFF. The CDR3 nucleotides read TGTGCCAGCAGCCAGGCCAGACAGGGTAACACCGGGGAGCTGTTTTTT.

The genes are TRBV29-1 and TRBJ1-2, with 7 bases that match TRBD1. After removal of 2 bases from V and 8 bases from J, the junction contained 8 bases not matched to a gene. CDR3 size: 13 residues. Germline V gene lookup returns CDR1 SQVTM and CDR2 ANQGSEA. This CDR3 is CSVEWGTGVGYTF. The CDR3 DNA is TGCAGCGTTGAATGGGGAACAGGGGTCGGCTACACCTTC. The full variable domain, rest sourced from reference TRBV29-1 and TRBJ1-2, is SAVISQKPSRDICQRGTSLTIQCQVDSQVTMMFWYRQQPGQSLTLIATANQGSEATYESGFVIDKFPISRPNLTFSTLTVSNMSPEDSSIYLCSVEWGTGVGYTFGSGTRLTVV.

The chain is built from TRBV3-1 (or the pseudogene TRBV3-2) and TRBJ1-4; D gene uncertain. The CDR3 has 13 residues. CDR1 is LGHDT and CDR2 is YNNKEL in the germline V gene (reference sequence). V was shortened by 7 bases and J by 5 bases, with 11 bases between the two germline ends. The CDR3: CASIGRANEKLFF. Here the CDR3 DNA reads TGTGCCAGCATCGGGAGGGCAAATGAAAAACTGTTTTTT.